This TCR beta chain is drawn from a study of control samples from healthy donors and cancer patients. Measured with immunoSEQ multiplex PCR; TCRdb has only the in-frame clones, and not every one. The sample includes roughly 150,000 clones, 88% seen only once; the top ten take about 1.8%. This CDR3 is 23 amino acids long. CDR1 is SGHVS and CDR2 is FQNEAQ in the germline V gene. The V end lost 5 bases, the J end lost 4 bases, and 39 bases lay between the germline ends. Sequencing used blood. The TCR originated in a man aged 18 to 29 in good health. The genes are TRBV7-8 and TRBJ1-5; D is possibly TRBD1 (5 bases). This chain's CDR3 is CASSPHEGRGRDRILGLNQPQHF. The DNA for the CDR3 is TGTGCCAGCAGCCCTCATGAGGGGAGAGGGAGGGACCGAATTCTCGGGCTAAATCAGCCCCAGCATTTT.